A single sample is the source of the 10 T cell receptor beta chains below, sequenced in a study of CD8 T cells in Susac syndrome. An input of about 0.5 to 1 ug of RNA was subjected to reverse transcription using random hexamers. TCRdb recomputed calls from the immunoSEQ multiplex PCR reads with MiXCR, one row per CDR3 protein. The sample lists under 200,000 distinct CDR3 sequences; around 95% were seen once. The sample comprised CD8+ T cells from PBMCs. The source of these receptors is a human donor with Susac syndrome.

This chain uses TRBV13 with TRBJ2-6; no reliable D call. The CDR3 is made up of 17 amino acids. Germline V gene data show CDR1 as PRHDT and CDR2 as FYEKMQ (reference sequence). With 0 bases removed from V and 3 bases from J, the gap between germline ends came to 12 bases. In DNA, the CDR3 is TGTGCCAGCAGCTTAGGCTATGGAATAGGTGGGGCCAACGTCCTGACTTTC. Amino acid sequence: CASSLGYGIGGANVLTF. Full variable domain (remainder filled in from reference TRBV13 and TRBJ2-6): AAGVIQSPRHLIKEKRETATLKCYPIPRHDTVYWYQQGPGQDPQFLISFYEKMQSDKGSIPDRFSAQQFSDYHSELNMSSLELGDSALYFCASSLGYGIGGANVLTFGAGSRLTVL.

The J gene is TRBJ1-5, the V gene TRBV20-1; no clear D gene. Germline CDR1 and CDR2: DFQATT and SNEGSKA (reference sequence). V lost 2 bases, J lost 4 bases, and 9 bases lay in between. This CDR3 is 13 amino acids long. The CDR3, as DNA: TGCAGTGCTAGAATGAGAACTAATCAGCCCCAGCATTTT. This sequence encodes CSARMRTNQPQHF.

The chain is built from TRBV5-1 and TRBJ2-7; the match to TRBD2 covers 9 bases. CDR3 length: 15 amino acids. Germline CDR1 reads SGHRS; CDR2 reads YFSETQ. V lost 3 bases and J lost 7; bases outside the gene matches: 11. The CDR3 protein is CASSYNPGLAEEQYF. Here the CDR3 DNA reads TGCGCCAGCAGCTACAATCCGGGACTAGCTGAAGAGCAGTACTTC.

The CDR3 region has the DNA TGTGCCAGCAGTTACTCACGACAGGGGGCGAACACTGAAGCTTTCTTT. This gives the protein CASSYSRQGANTEAFF. This rearrangement joins TRBV6-5 to TRBJ1-1, with TRBD1 identical over 10 bases. There are 16 residues in the CDR3. V gave up 0 bases and J gave up 1 base; unmatched junction bases: 2. Germline assignment: CDR1 MNHEY and CDR2 SVGAGI.

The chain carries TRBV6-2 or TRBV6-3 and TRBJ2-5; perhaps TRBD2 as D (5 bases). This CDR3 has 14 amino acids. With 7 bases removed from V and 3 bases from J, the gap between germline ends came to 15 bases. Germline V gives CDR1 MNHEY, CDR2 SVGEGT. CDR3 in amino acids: CASTSRSREETQYF. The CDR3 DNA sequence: TGTGCCAGCACCTCCCGCTCGAGGGAAGAGACCCAGTACTTC.

The CDR3 spells CASSPPRRGGGDTQYF. CDR3 nucleotides: TGTGCCAGCTCACCACCGAGACGGGGCGGAGGAGATACGCAGTATTTT. The chain uses TRBV18 and TRBJ2-3; either TRBD1 or TRBD2 may supply D (5 bases each). V lost 0 bases and J 5 bases, leaving 15 bases between the germline ends. CDR3 length: 16 residues. Germline V lookup: CDR1 KGHSH, CDR2 LQKENI.

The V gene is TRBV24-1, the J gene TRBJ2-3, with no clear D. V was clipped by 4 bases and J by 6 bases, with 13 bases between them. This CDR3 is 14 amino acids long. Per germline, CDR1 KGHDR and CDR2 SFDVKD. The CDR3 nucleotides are TGTGCCACCAGTGAACTGTCCTATCCGGATACGCAGTATTTT. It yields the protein CATSELSYPDTQYF.

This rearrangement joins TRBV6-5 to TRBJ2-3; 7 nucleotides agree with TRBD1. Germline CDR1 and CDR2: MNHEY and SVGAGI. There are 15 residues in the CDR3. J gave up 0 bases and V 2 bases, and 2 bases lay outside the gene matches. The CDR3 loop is CASSYGTASTDTQYF. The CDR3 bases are TGTGCCAGCAGTTACGGGACAGCTAGCACAGATACGCAGTATTTT.

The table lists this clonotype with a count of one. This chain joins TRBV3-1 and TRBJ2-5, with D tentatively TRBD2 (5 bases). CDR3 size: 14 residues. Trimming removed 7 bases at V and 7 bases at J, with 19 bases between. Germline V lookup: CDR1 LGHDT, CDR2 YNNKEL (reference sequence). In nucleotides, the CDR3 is TGTGCCAGCACCTTACAACTAGGTATCGGGACCCAGTACTTC. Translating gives CASTLQLGIGTQYF.

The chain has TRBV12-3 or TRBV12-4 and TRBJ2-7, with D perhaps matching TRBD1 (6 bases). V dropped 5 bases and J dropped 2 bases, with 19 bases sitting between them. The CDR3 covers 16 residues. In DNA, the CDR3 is TGTGCCAGCAGTCCCCCTCTCCGACAGGTCACCTACGAGCAGTACTTC. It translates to CASSPPLRQVTYEQYF.